The TCR beta chain described here comes from a study of vaccination and CD4 T cells after COVID-19. Cultured CD4+ T cell DNA was sequenced using the Oncomine TCR Beta short-read assay. From the PCR reads, TCRdb called clonotypes with MiXCR, one entry per CDR3 protein. The table shows around 17,000 distinct CDR3 sequences, with over 45% occurring only once. Note on this clonotype: The antigen is undetermined.

Treatment defined: approximately 9-day PBMC culture with coronavirus spike peptide pools or control peptides (ViraFEST assay). Trimming cost V 2 bases and J 9 bases, with 14 bases left between them. The germline gives CDR1 MNHEY, CDR2 SVGAGI. This CDR3 is 14 amino acids long. The sequence came from a human donor who had recovered from COVID-19. Sequenced input: CD4+ T cells from blood, cultured in vitro. The rearrangement joins TRBV6-5 to TRBJ1-5; tentative D call: TRBD1 (6 bases). CDR3 loop: CASSYGGGGWPQHF. The CDR3 coding sequence is TGTGCCAGCAGTTACGGGGGCGGTGGTTGGCCCCAGCATTTT.